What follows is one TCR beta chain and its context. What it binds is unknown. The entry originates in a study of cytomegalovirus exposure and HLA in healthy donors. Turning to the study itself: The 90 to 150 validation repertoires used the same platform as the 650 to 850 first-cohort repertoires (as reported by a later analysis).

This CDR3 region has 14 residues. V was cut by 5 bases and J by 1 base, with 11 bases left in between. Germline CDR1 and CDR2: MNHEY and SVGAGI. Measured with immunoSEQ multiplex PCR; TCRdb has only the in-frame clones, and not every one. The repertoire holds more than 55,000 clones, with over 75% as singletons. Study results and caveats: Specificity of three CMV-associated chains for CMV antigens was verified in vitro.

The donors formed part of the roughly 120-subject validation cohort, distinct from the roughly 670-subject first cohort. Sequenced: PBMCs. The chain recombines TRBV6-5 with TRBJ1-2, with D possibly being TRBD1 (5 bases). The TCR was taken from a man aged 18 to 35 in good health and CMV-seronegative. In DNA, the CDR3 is TGTGCCAGCAGTCCCCGGGGGGGTAACTATGGCTACACCTTC. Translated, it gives CASSPRGGNYGYTF.